This is a list of T cell receptor beta chains from one sample in a study of shared clonotypes between healthy human individuals. The data were produced by immunoSEQ multiplex PCR, yet TCRdb's version contains in-frame clones alone and is incomplete. Here the sample spans about 1.1 million clones, approximately 77% being singletons. The source material was memory CD4+ T cells from PBMCs. Receptor source: a man younger than 35 in good health. Some clones in this sample may be carry-over from other donors' samples. Each CDR3 is given with its conserved first and last residue. Fields, in order: D gene, V gene, clone size, J gene, CDR3 protein, CDR3 DNA. A D gene is named only where the DNA matches it firmly. Clone size, where shown, is once, few, many, or a class for clones that have expanded.

d_gene: -
v_gene: TRBV28
abundance: -
j_gene: TRBJ2-1
CDR3aa: CASSPRLHEQFF
CDR3nt: TGTGCCAGCAGTCCTAGACTCCATGAGCAGTTCTTC

d_gene: -
v_gene: TRBV30
abundance: -
j_gene: TRBJ2-3
CDR3aa: CAWSANLPPFDTQYF
CDR3nt: TGTGCCTGGAGTGCTAACCTCCCTCCCTTCGATACGCAGTATTTT

d_gene: TRBD1
v_gene: TRBV25-1
abundance: -
j_gene: TRBJ2-7
CDR3aa: CASSDRGQGVSPTYEQYF
CDR3nt: TGTGCCAGCAGTGACCGGGGACAGGGGGTTTCCCCAACCTACGAGCAGTACTTC

d_gene: -
v_gene: TRBV19
abundance: -
j_gene: TRBJ1-2
CDR3aa: CASSITGNYGYTF
CDR3nt: TGTGCCAGTAGTATAACCGGGAACTATGGCTACACCTTC

d_gene: -
v_gene: TRBV6-1
abundance: -
j_gene: TRBJ1-2
CDR3aa: CASRGTALGGYTF
CDR3nt: TGTGCCAGCAGGGGGACGGCCCTGGGCGGCTACACCTTC

d_gene: TRBD2
v_gene: TRBV6-6
abundance: -
j_gene: TRBJ2-7
CDR3aa: CASSRLAGEYEQYF
CDR3nt: TGTGCCAGCAGCCGACTAGCGGGAGAGTACGAGCAGTACTTC

d_gene: -
v_gene: TRBV20-1
abundance: few
j_gene: TRBJ2-7
CDR3aa: CGTRRAYEQYF
CDR3nt: TGCGGCACACGGCGGGCCTACGAGCAGTACTTC

d_gene: -
v_gene: TRBV11-2
abundance: -
j_gene: TRBJ1-4
CDR3aa: CASSRPTGTKGEKLFF
CDR3nt: TGTGCCAGCAGCCGACCCACCGGGACCAAGGGAGAAAAACTGTTTTTT

d_gene: TRBD1
v_gene: TRBV5-1
abundance: few
j_gene: TRBJ2-7
CDR3aa: CASSATGGAGEQYF
CDR3nt: TGCGCCAGCAGCGCAACAGGGGGCGCGGGCGAGCAGTACTTC

d_gene: -
v_gene: TRBV28
abundance: -
j_gene: TRBJ1-5
CDR3aa: CASRLPQGVWQPQHF
CDR3nt: TGTGCCAGCAGGCTCCCCCAAGGGGTTTGGCAGCCCCAGCATTTT

d_gene: TRBD1
v_gene: TRBV30
abundance: -
j_gene: TRBJ2-2
CDR3aa: CAWNPLRTGINTGELFF
CDR3nt: TGTGCCTGGAACCCGCTTAGGACAGGGATAAACACCGGGGAGCTGTTTTTT

d_gene: TRBD2
v_gene: TRBV29-1
abundance: -
j_gene: TRBJ2-3
CDR3aa: CSVETSVSTDTQYF
CDR3nt: TGCAGCGTTGAAACTAGCGTGAGCACAGATACGCAGTATTTT

d_gene: TRBD1
v_gene: TRBV5-1
abundance: -
j_gene: TRBJ2-7
CDR3aa: CASSTTGQRSYEQYF
CDR3nt: TGCGCCAGCAGCACTACGGGACAGCGGTCCTACGAGCAGTACTTC

d_gene: TRBD2
v_gene: TRBV7-9
abundance: -
j_gene: TRBJ2-1
CDR3aa: CASSPSGSSVGNEQFF
CDR3nt: TGTGCCAGCAGCCCTAGCGGGAGCTCAGTAGGCAATGAGCAGTTCTTC

d_gene: -
v_gene: TRBV28
abundance: few
j_gene: TRBJ1-2
CDR3aa: CASRPADFGYTF
CDR3nt: TGTGCCAGCAGACCCGCAGATTTCGGCTACACCTTC

d_gene: -
v_gene: TRBV6-1
abundance: -
j_gene: TRBJ1-2
CDR3aa: CASSVRTSNYGYTF
CDR3nt: TGTGCCAGCAGTGTAAGGACCAGTAACTATGGCTACACCTTC

d_gene: -
v_gene: TRBV4-2
abundance: -
j_gene: TRBJ2-3
CDR3aa: CASSLNGGAGHTDTQYF
CDR3nt: TGTGCCAGCAGCCTAAATGGGGGGGCGGGGCACACAGATACGCAGTATTTT

d_gene: TRBD1
v_gene: TRBV29-1
abundance: once
j_gene: TRBJ2-7
CDR3aa: CSVPGQGAHEQYF
CDR3nt: TGCAGCGTCCCTGGACAGGGGGCTCACGAGCAGTACTTC

d_gene: -
v_gene: TRBV7-9
abundance: -
j_gene: TRBJ2-7
CDR3aa: CASSPGTTISYEQYF
CDR3nt: TGTGCCAGCAGCCCAGGGACCACTATCTCCTACGAGCAGTACTTC

d_gene: TRBD1
v_gene: TRBV29-1
abundance: -
j_gene: TRBJ2-3
CDR3aa: CSVFGQGESYSTDTQYF
CDR3nt: TGCAGCGTTTTTGGGCAGGGGGAATCTTATAGCACAGATACGCAGTATTTT